Listed here are 8 T cell receptor beta chains from one sample, sequenced in a study of technical replicates of blood from a few donors. The assay was immunoSEQ multiplex PCR, and TCRdb's table has in-frame clones only and misses some. The repertoire holds more than 65,000 clones, with approximately 96% as singletons. Material: T cells isolated from PBMCs. The source of these receptors is a human donor in good health.

This clone was recorded only once. V is TRBV7-3 and J is TRBJ2-7; the match to TRBD2 covers 16 bases. The CDR3 is made up of 17 amino acids. Per the germline V gene, CDR1 is SGHTA and CDR2 is FQGTGA. Germline trimming cut 5 bases from V and 0 bases from J; bases unmatched to any gene: 4. The chain's CDR3 is CASSVGLAGGPSYEQYF. In nucleotides, the CDR3 is TGTGCCAGCAGCGTGGGACTAGCGGGAGGGCCCTCCTACGAGCAGTACTTC.

This rearrangement joins TRBV28 to TRBJ2-7, with D possibly being TRBD2 (5 bases). Germline loops: CDR1 MDHEN, CDR2 SYDVKM. The CDR3 has 15 amino acids. The germline V and J ends were trimmed by 8 bases and 5 bases, with 22 bases remaining between them. The CDR3 reads CASGREGNVGNEQYF. CDR3 bases: TGTGCCAGCGGGAGAGAGGGTAATGTGGGGAACGAGCAGTACTTC. The entire variable domain, with the rest obtained from reference TRBV28 and TRBJ2-7, is as follows: DVKVTQSSRYLVKRTGEKVFLECVQDMDHENMFWYRQDPGLGLRLIYFSYDVKMKEKGDIPEGYSVSREKKERFSLILESASTNQTSMYLCASGREGNVGNEQYFGPGTRLTVT.

This clone appeared once. This chain uses TRBV29-1 with TRBJ2-5, with D hard to call. The CDR3 consists of 16 residues. Germline-derived CDR1 and CDR2 are SQVTM and ANQGSEA. V gave up 2 bases and J gave up 1 base, with 17 bases separating them. The CDR3 spells CSVESLITEIQETQYF. DNA of the CDR3: TGCAGCGTTGAATCTTTAATTACAGAGATCCAAGAGACCCAGTACTTC.

J is TRBJ2-2 and V is TRBV10-3; TRBD1 agrees at 9 bases. In germline, CDR1 is ENHRY, CDR2 SYGVKD. The CDR3 runs to 14 residues. V was pared by 6 bases and J by 6 bases, with 5 bases of the junction left unmatched. For the CDR3, the DNA is TGTGCCATCAGGGGGACAGGGAAGGCCGGGGAGCTGTTTTTT. This codes for CAIRGTGKAGELFF.

The chain employs TRBV9 and TRBJ2-1, with 12 nucleotides matching TRBD2. Germline CDR1 reads SGDLS; CDR2 reads YYNGEE. The CDR3 runs 18 residues. The J segment lost 7 bases and the V segment lost 0 bases, leaving 11 bases of the junction unmatched. This CDR3 is CASSVAHLAGGPRNEQFF. In nucleotides, the CDR3 is TGTGCCAGCAGCGTAGCCCACCTAGCGGGAGGGCCTCGGAATGAGCAGTTCTTC.

This rearrangement joins TRBV14 to TRBJ1-1, with 10 bases that match TRBD1. The CDR3 length is 14 residues. Germline V CDR1 and CDR2: SGHDN, FVKESK. V shed 4 bases and J 5 bases; nucleotides not matched to a gene: 4. This CDR3 is CASSREDRGTEAFF. The CDR3 DNA sequence: TGTGCCAGCAGCCGAGAGGACAGGGGGACTGAAGCTTTCTTT.

This clone appeared a single time. The same CDR3 arises from other DNA sequences in this sample as well. The chain employs TRBV19 and TRBJ2-7, with 8 bases lining up with TRBD1. Trimming at V came to 5 bases and at J to 5 bases, leaving 8 bases not matched to a gene. This CDR3 contains 14 residues. CDR1 is LNHDA and CDR2 is SQIVND in the germline V gene (reference sequence). In DNA, the CDR3 is TGTGCCAGTAGTGTCGGGACAGGTGGACACGAGCAGTACTTC. It translates to CASSVGTGGHEQYF.

The J gene is TRBJ1-5, the V gene TRBV6-4, with D hard to call. The CDR3 runs to 13 residues. In germline, CDR1 is MRHNA, CDR2 SNTAGT. V lost 5 bases, J lost 0 bases, and 5 bases lay in between. For the CDR3, the DNA is TGTGCCAGCAGTCTTAATAGCAATCAGCCCCAGCATTTT. The encoded protein is CASSLNSNQPQHF.